This entry lists 22 T cell receptor beta chains sequenced from one sample in a study of identical twins' blood T cells (dated by TCRdb to 2013 to 2014). The library was made by 5' RACE. These reads were obtained on an Illumina Genome Analyzer IIx. TCRdb itself trimmed the public reads at Q25 with fastp, ran MiXCR and retained productive beta chains. All rows with the same CDR3 protein become a single entry with the most common DNA and genes. The sample data list roughly 380,000 distinct CDR3 sequences, and over 25% of these were observed just once. The ten largest clones represent 6.1% of the sample. Sequences were obtained from PBMCs. These receptors came from a woman between 18 and 50 years old in good health.

The chain joins TRBV28 to TRBJ2-6, with D perhaps matching TRBD1 (6 bases). CDR1 is MDHEN, CDR2 SYDVKM, per germline. Trimming pared 5 bases from V and 7 bases from J, leaving 9 bases between. This CDR3 has 13 residues. The CDR3 reads CASSQGGANVLTF. DNA for the CDR3: TGTGCCAGCAGTCAAGGGGGTGCCAACGTCCTGACTTTC.

To note about this clonotype: A much larger clone lies one base from this, so it may be a read error. The chain recombines TRBV10-2 with TRBJ2-2, with D maybe TRBD2 (5 bases). Germline V CDR1 and CDR2: WSHSY, SAAADI. The CDR3 length is 14 residues. The chain's CDR3 is CAISKEANIGELFF. The CDR3 DNA follows: TGCGCCATCTCAAAGGAGGCGAACATCGGGGAGCTGTTTTTT.

The chain employs TRBV19 and TRBJ2-5, with no clear D. CDR1 and CDR2 from the germline V gene are LNHDA and SQIVND (reference sequence). V gave up 2 bases and J gave up 2 bases, with 6 bases separating them. The CDR3 contains 13 residues. CDR3 in amino acids: CASSIWLQETQYF. CDR3 nucleotides: TGTGCCAGTAGTATATGGCTTCAAGAGACCCAGTACTTC. The full variable domain, in which reference TRBV19 and TRBJ2-5 provide the parts outside the CDR3, is DGGITQSPKYLFRKEGQNVTLSCEQNLNHDAMYWYRQDPGQGLRLIYYSQIVNDFQKGDIAEGYSVSREKKESFPLTVTSAQKNPTAFYLCASSIWLQETQYFGPGTRLLVL.

The V and J genes are TRBV11-3 and TRBJ2-5; 7 nucleotides align to TRBD1. The V gene's germline CDR1 is SGHNT and CDR2 YENEEA. The CDR3 runs to 14 residues. Trimming cost V 1 base and J 1 base; bases outside gene matches: 0. The CDR3 reads CASSLGQGQETQYF. In nucleotides, the CDR3 is TGTGCCAGCAGCTTAGGACAGGGCCAAGAGACCCAGTACTTC. Filled out from reference TRBV11-3 and TRBJ2-5, the complete variable domain reads EAGVVQSPRYKIIEKKQPVAFWCNPISGHNTLYWYLQNLGQGPELLIRYENEEAVDDSQLPKDRFSAERLKGVDSTLKIQPAELGDSAVYLCASSLGQGQETQYFGPGTRLLVL.

This clonotype has a handful of counts. The chain carries TRBV20-1 and TRBJ1-1, with D tentatively TRBD1 (6 bases). The CDR3 is 12 residues long. Germline V gene sequence: CDR1 DFQATT, CDR2 SNEGSKA (reference sequence). V was cut by 3 bases and J by 4 bases, with 9 bases left in between. CDR3 DNA: TGCAGTGCTAGTCTGGACAGCACTGAAGCTTTCTTT. Translation gives CSASLDSTEAFF.

The chain couples TRBV19 to TRBJ2-2; D may be TRBD1 (6 bases). The CDR3 extends over 14 amino acids. Germline loops: CDR1 LNHDA, CDR2 SQIVND (reference sequence). The germline V and J ends were trimmed by 10 bases and 0 bases, with 12 bases remaining between them. CDR3 sequence: CAIATGTNTGELFF. In DNA, the CDR3 is TGTGCCATTGCGACAGGCACGAACACCGGGGAGCTGTTTTTT.

This CDR3 reads CASSYGNWGTEAFF. The DNA for the CDR3 is TGTGCCAGCAGTTACGGCAATTGGGGCACTGAAGCTTTCTTT. The chain links TRBV12-3 or TRBV12-4 to TRBJ1-1; D gene uncertain. The V end was cut by 4 bases, the J end by 4 bases, with 13 bases between. The CDR3 is 14 residues long.

This clonotype occurred a few times. The chain uses TRBV28 and TRBJ2-7, with TRBD1 identical over 9 bases. The CDR3 spans 14 residues. J was trimmed by 5 bases and V by 5 bases; bases with no gene match: 7. CDR1 is MDHEN and CDR2 is SYDVKM in the germline V gene. The CDR3 coding sequence is TGTGCCAGCAGTCTCCCACAGGGGGCCAACGAGCAGTACTTC. Protein: CASSLPQGANEQYF.

This clonotype was counted between two and nine times. The chain links TRBV29-1 to TRBJ1-1; TRBD1 matches at 7 bases. V gave up 7 bases and J gave up 1 base; unmatched junction bases: 9. CDR3 length: 14 amino acids. The germline V gene encodes CDR1 SQVTM and CDR2 ANQGSEA. CDR3 DNA sequence: TGCAGCGCCCGTCAGACAGGGAGGAACACTGAAGCTTTCTTT. Its protein product is CSARQTGRNTEAFF.

This chain uses TRBV6-2 or TRBV6-3 with TRBJ2-1; no definite D call. V was trimmed by 6 bases and J by 6 bases, leaving 6 bases between them. The CDR3 has 11 amino acids. Germline V gene lookup returns CDR1 MNHEY and CDR2 SVGEGT. The CDR3 sequence: CASRDRNEQFF. DNA of the CDR3: TGTGCCAGCAGGGACCGCAATGAGCAGTTCTTC.

The chain uses TRBV19 and TRBJ1-1; no firm D call. Between the trimmed V and J ends, which lost 1 base and 1 base, there was a span of 7 bases. The CDR3 has 14 residues. The germline V gene has CDR1 LNHDA and CDR2 SQIVND (reference sequence). In DNA, the CDR3 is TGTGCCAGTAGTATAGCTGCGGCGAACACTGAAGCTTTCTTT. This translates into CASSIAAANTEAFF.

The sample holds a few counts of this clonotype. The chain couples TRBV3-1 to TRBJ2-2, with 7 bases lining up with TRBD2. The CDR3 is 17 amino acids. V shed 1 base and J 3 bases; nucleotides not matched to a gene: 8. Germline assignment: CDR1 LGHDT and CDR2 YNNKEL (reference sequence). DNA of the CDR3: TGTGCCAGCAGCCAAGGTCTCGCTAGCGGAGACACCGGGGAGCTGTTTTTT. Its protein is CASSQGLASGDTGELFF.

The chain recombines TRBV10-3 with TRBJ2-2; TRBD1 aligns across 8 bases. The germline CDR1 and CDR2 sequences are ENHRY and SYGVKD. After removal of 1 base from V and 4 bases from J, the junction contained 2 bases not matched to a gene. This CDR3 spans 15 amino acids. In DNA, the CDR3 is TGTGCCATCAGTGAGTGGACAGGGACCACCGGGGAGCTGTTTTTT. This encodes CAISEWTGTTGELFF.

V usage is TRBV6-1 and J usage is TRBJ1-4; D remains ambiguous. V lost 8 bases and J lost 7, with 14 bases in between. The CDR3 covers 13 residues. Germline CDR1 and CDR2: MNHNS and SASEGT. The CDR3 spells CASWRGGSEKLFF. The DNA for the CDR3 is TGTGCCAGCTGGCGGGGTGGTTCTGAAAAACTGTTTTTT.

This chain links TRBV20-1 with TRBJ1-2; D is unclear. The germline V and J ends were trimmed by 6 bases and 1 base, with 15 bases remaining between them. Germline loops: CDR1 DFQATT, CDR2 SNEGSKA (reference sequence). The CDR3 is 14 amino acids. The CDR3 DNA reads as TGCAGTGCGGACCGTCCCGGGAATAACTATGGCTACACCTTC. It yields the protein CSADRPGNNYGYTF.

J is TRBJ2-1 and V is TRBV12-2; TRBD2 is taken as the D call from the table, unchecked against the DNA. TRBV12-2 is a pseudogene. The CDR3 is made up of 18 amino acids. The CDR3 loop reads CASRLSPGGQNGNNEQFF. The CDR3 DNA follows: TGTGCAAGTCGCTTAAGTCCGGGAGGGCAGAACGGCAACAATGAGCAGTTCTTC.

The V call is TRBV27, the J call TRBJ2-7; the D gene is possibly TRBD2 (6 bases). The V gene's germline CDR1 is MNHEY and CDR2 SMNVEV (reference sequence). Trimming shortened V by 3 bases and J by 6 bases, and 12 bases separated the two germline ends. The CDR3 is 13 amino acids. This CDR3 is CASSFFGGSEQYF. The CDR3, as DNA: TGTGCCAGCAGTTTTTTCGGGGGTAGCGAGCAGTACTTC.

The chain joins TRBV5-1 to TRBJ2-1; 9 nucleotides align to TRBD1. With 0 bases clipped from V and 7 bases from J, the junction kept 2 bases outside the gene matches. The CDR3 extends over 14 amino acids. CDR1 SGHRS and CDR2 YFSETQ come from the germline V gene. CDR3 sequence reads: CASSLGTGENEQFF. The DNA for the CDR3 is TGCGCCAGCAGCTTGGGGACAGGGGAAAATGAGCAGTTCTTC.

This rearrangement joins TRBV20-1 to TRBJ2-5; D not resolved. CDR1 is DFQATT and CDR2 is SNEGSKA in the germline V gene (reference sequence). The V end was cut by 6 bases, the J end by 5 bases, with 16 bases between. This CDR3 has 13 amino acids. This CDR3 reads CSAVLLDEETQYF. CDR3 coding DNA: TGCAGTGCGGTCCTTCTAGACGAGGAGACCCAGTACTTC.

This clonotype was observed a handful of times. The chain has TRBV9 and TRBJ2-1; the D gene could be TRBD1 or TRBD2 (5 bases each). The CDR3 runs to 14 residues. Germline V CDR1 and CDR2: SGDLS, YYNGEE. CDR3 sequence reads: CAAGQGGPYNEQFF. The CDR3 DNA reads TGTGCTGCGGGCCAGGGTGGGCCCTACAATGAGCAGTTCTTC.

V gene TRBV5-1 combines with J gene TRBJ1-1, with D unclear. Trimming took off 1 base at V and 1 base at J, with 17 bases between the two ends. Germline CDR1 SGHRS, CDR2 YFSETQ. The CDR3 is 17 amino acids. CDR3 DNA: TGCGCCAGCAGCTTGTCGGGTTCTCGACTTAGGAACACTGAAGCTTTCTTT. The encoded protein is CASSLSGSRLRNTEAFF.

This clonotype appeared once. The V call is TRBV20-1, the J call TRBJ1-2; D call uncertain. The CDR3 is made up of 13 amino acids. The germline V and J ends were trimmed by 4 bases and 8 bases, with 17 bases remaining between them. Germline CDR1 is DFQATT and CDR2 is SNEGSKA (reference sequence). The CDR3, as DNA: TGCAGTGCTACCGTTGAAGAAATCGGCGGCTACACCTTC. It translates to CSATVEEIGGYTF.